This entry describes one T cell receptor beta chain. The antigen is undetermined. This CDR3 contains 15 residues. Germline CDR1 reads MNHNS; CDR2 reads SASEGT. Trimming removed 6 bases from V and 1 base from J; junction bases left unmatched: 6. The sample belongs to a study of identical twins. Notes on the study in general: Where beta out-of-frame sequences were concerned, excess twin sharing was weaker. The more abundant beta clonotypes in cord blood had fewer insertions, and memory repertoires did not show this.

Every one of the donors was a healthy Caucasian. Template switching added a universal primer binding site, and final cDNA carried unique molecular identifiers. TCRdb called the 5' RACE reads again in MiXCR, with one record for every CDR3 protein. The sample yields nearly 900,000 distinct CDR3 sequences, roughly an eighth seen once. These same records also appear under a second study, on yellow fever vaccine responses in identical twins.

This TCR derives from a woman between 18 and 29 years old in good health. V usage is TRBV6-1 and J usage is TRBJ1-2; 9 nucleotides match TRBD1. What was sequenced was PBMCs. The CDR3 nucleotides read TGTGCCAGCAGGACGGACAGGGGCGATAACTATGGCTACACCTTC. Residues: CASRTDRGDNYGYTF.